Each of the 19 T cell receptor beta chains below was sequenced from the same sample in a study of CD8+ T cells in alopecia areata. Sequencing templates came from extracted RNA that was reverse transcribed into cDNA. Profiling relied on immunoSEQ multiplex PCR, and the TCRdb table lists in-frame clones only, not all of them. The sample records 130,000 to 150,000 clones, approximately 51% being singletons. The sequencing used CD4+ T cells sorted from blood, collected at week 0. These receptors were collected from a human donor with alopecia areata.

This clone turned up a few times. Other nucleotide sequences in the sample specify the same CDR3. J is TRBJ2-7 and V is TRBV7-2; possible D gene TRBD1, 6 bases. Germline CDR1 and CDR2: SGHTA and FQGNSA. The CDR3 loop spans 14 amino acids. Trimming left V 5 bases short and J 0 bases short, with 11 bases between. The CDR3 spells CASSPQGLSYEQYF. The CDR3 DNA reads TGTGCCAGCAGCCCACAGGGCCTCTCCTACGAGCAGTACTTC.

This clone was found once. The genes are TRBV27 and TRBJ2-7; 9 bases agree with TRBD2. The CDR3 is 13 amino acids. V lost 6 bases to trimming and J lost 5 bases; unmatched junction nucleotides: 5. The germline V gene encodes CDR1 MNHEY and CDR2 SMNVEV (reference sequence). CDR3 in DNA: TGTGCCAGCAGCCTAGCGGGACGGGACGAGCAGTACTTC. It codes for CASSLAGRDEQYF.

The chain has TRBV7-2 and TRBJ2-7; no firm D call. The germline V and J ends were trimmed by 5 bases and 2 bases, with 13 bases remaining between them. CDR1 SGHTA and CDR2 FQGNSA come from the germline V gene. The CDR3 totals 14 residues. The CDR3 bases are TGTGCCAGCAGCCCGGATTACCCACCCTACGAGCAGTACTTC. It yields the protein CASSPDYPPYEQYF.

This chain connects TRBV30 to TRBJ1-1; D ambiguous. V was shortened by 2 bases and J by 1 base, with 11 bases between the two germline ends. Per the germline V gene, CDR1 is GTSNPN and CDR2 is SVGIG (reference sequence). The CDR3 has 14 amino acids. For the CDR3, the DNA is TGTGCCTGGAGTCCAGTTACAGAGAACACTGAAGCTTTCTTT. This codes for CAWSPVTENTEAFF.

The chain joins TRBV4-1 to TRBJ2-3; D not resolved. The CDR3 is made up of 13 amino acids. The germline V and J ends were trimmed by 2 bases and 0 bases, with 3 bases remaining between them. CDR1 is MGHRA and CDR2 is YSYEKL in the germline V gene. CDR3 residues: CASSQLSTDTQYF. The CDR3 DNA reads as TGCGCCAGCAGCCAACTTAGCACAGATACGCAGTATTTT.

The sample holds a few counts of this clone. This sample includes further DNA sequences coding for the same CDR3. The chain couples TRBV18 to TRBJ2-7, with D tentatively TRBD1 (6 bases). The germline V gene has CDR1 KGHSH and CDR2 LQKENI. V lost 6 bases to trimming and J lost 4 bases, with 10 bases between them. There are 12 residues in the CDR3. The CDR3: CASSPTGYEQYF. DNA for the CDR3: TGTGCCAGCTCGCCTACAGGGTACGAGCAGTACTTC. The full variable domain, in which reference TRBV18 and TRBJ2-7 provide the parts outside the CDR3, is NAGVMQNPRHLVRRRGQEARLRCSPMKGHSHVYWYRQLPEEGLKFMVYLQKENIIDESGMPKERFSAEFPKEGPSILRIQQVVRGDSAAYFCASSPTGYEQYFGPGTRLTVT.

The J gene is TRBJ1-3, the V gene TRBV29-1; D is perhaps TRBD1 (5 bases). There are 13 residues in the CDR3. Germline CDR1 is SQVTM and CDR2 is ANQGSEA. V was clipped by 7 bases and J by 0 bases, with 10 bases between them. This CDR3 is CSAGTYSGNTIYF. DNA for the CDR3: TGCAGCGCAGGGACGTACTCTGGAAACACCATATATTTT.

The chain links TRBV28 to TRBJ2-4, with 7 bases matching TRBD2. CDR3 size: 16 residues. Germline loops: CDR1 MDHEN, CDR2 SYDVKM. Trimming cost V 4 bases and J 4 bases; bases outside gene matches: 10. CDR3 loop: CASSSKSAGAKNIQYF. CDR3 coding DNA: TGTGCCAGCAGTTCCAAATCGGCGGGAGCGAAAAACATTCAGTACTTC.

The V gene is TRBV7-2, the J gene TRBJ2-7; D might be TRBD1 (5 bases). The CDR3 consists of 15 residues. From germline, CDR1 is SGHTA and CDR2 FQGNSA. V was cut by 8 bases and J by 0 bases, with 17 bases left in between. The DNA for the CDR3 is TGTGCCAGCCGGAAGGGGCTTTGGGCCTCCTACGAGCAGTACTTC. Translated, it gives CASRKGLWASYEQYF.

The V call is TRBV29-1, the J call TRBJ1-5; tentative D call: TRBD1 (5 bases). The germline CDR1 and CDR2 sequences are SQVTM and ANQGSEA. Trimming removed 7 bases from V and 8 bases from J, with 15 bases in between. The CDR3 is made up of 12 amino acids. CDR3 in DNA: TGCAGCGCGGGAATCCTAGGGGAGCCCCAGCATTTT. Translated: CSAGILGEPQHF.

The CDR3 nucleotides read TGCAGCGCAGGGCGGGGGGTGGCGGCTTACGAGCAGTACTTC. Translated, it gives CSAGRGVAAYEQYF. The V gene is TRBV29-1, the J gene TRBJ2-7; 8 bases match TRBD2. CDR3 length: 14 residues. V shed 7 bases and J 4 bases; nucleotides not matched to a gene: 12. Per the germline V gene, CDR1 is SQVTM and CDR2 is ANQGSEA.

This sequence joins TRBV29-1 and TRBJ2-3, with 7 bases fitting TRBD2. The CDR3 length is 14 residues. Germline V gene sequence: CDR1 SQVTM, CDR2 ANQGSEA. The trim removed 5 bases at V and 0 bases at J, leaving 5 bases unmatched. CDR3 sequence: CSVSPGLSTDTQYF. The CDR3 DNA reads TGCAGCGTTTCGCCGGGACTAAGCACAGATACGCAGTATTTT.

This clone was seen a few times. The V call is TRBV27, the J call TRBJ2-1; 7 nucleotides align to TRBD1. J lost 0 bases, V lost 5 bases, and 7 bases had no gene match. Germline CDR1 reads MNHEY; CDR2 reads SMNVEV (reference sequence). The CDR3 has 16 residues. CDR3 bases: TGTGCCAGCAGTCCTCGGACAGGACCCTCCTACAATGAGCAGTTCTTC. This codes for CASSPRTGPSYNEQFF.

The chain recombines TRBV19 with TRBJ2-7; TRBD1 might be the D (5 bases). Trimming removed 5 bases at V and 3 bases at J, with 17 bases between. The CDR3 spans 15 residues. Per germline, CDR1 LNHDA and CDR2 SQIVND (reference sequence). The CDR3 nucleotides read TGTGCCAGTAGTCCCTCAGGGAATCACGACTACGAGCAGTACTTC. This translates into CASSPSGNHDYEQYF.

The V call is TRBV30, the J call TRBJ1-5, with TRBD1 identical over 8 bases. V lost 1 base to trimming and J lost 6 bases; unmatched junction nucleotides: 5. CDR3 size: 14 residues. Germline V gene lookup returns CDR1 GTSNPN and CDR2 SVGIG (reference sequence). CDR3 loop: CAWSADRGGQPQHF. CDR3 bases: TGTGCCTGGAGTGCAGACAGGGGTGGTCAGCCCCAGCATTTT. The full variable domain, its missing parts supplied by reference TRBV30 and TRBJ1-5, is SQTIHQWPATLVQPVGSPLSLECTVEGTSNPNLYWYRQAAGRGLQLLFYSVGIGQISSEVPQNLSASRPQDRQFILSSKKLLLSDSGFYLCAWSADRGGQPQHFGDGTRLSIL.

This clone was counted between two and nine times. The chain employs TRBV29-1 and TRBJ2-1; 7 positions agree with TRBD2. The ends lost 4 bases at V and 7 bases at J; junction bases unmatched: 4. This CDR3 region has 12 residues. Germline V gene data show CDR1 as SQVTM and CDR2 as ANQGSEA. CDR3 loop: CSVGGGRNEQFF. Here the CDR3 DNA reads TGCAGCGTTGGGGGGGGTCGGAATGAGCAGTTCTTC.

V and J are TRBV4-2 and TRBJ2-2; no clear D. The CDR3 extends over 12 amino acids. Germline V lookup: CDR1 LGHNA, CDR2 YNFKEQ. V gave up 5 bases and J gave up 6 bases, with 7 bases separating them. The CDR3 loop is CASSISSGELFF. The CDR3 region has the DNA TGTGCCAGCAGCATTAGCTCCGGGGAGCTGTTTTTT.

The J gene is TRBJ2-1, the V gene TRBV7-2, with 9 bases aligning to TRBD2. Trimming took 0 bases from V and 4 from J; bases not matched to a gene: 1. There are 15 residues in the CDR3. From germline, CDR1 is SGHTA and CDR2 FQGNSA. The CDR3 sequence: CASSLASGGYNEQFF. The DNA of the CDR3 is TGTGCCAGCAGCTTAGCTAGCGGGGGTTACAATGAGCAGTTCTTC.

The CDR3: CASSLGQPNTGELFF. CDR3 nucleotide sequence: TGCGCCAGCAGCTTGGGGCAGCCGAACACCGGGGAGCTGTTTTTT. The chain links TRBV5-1 to TRBJ2-2; D gene uncertain. Germline V gives CDR1 SGHRS, CDR2 YFSETQ. The CDR3 is 15 amino acids. V was cut by 0 bases and J by 0 bases, with 6 bases left in between.